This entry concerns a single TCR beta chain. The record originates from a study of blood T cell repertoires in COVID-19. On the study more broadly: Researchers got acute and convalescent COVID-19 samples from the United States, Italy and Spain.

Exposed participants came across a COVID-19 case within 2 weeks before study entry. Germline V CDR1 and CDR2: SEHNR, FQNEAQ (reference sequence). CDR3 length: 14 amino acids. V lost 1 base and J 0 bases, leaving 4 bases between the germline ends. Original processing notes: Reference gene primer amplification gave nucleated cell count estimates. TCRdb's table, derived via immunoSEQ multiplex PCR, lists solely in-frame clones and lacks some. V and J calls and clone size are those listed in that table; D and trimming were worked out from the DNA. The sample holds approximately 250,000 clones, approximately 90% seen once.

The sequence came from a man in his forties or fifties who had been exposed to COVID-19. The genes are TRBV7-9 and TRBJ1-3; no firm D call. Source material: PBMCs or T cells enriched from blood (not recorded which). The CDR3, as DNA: TGTGCCAGCAGCTTAGACAGCTCTGGAAACACCATATATTTT. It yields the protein CASSLDSSGNTIYF.